Below, one TCR beta chain is given with its context. This specimen comes from a study of patients and donors after allogeneic stem cell transplantation. TCRdb redid the calling of the RT-PCR reads with MiXCR, one entry per CDR3 protein. The table includes 100,000 to 120,000 distinct CDR3 sequences, approximately 35% detected once. The V end was cut by 9 bases, the J end by 2 bases, with 14 bases between. The germline gives CDR1 KGHDR, CDR2 SFDVKD. The CDR3 has 14 residues. Sequenced input: blood, either unsorted or a sorted T cell fraction (not recorded which). This sequence originates from a human donor who was either an allogeneic HSCT recipient or a stem cell or donor lymphocyte infusion donor (not recorded which). It is not recorded whose cells these are; they may come from a transplant donor. This chain joins TRBV24-1 and TRBJ2-3; D gene unclear. The CDR3, as DNA: TGTGCCACCTCTTTGGACGGGTCCACAGATACGCAGTATTTT. Translation: CATSLDGSTDTQYF.